Sequencing of this TCR beta chain was carried out in a study of vaccination effects on CD4 cells after COVID-19. Across the whole study: Convalescent patient samples, from two individuals, date to 16 days and one week before vaccination.

Comment on this clone: Its cognate antigen is unknown.

Subsequent to a culture period of under 11 days, CD4+ T cells were isolated. The CDR3 has 17 amino acids. Germline V gene data show CDR1 as SNHLY and CDR2 as FYNNEI. Trimming pared 6 bases from V and 5 bases from J, leaving 20 bases between. The protocol was immunoSEQ multiplex PCR, while the TCRdb copy is restricted to in-frame clones and leaves out a portion. The table records about 47,000 clones, about 75% of them present only once. The sequence came from a human donor who had a prior SARS-CoV-2 infection. The chain is built from TRBV2 and TRBJ1-6, with TRBD1 as a possible D gene (5 bases). The source material was CD4+ T cells from PBMCs cultured without peptide, sampled before COVID-19 vaccination. CDR3 DNA: TGTGCCAGCAGGCGAACCGCCCCCGGGGGGAATAATTCACCCCTCCACTTT. Amino acid sequence: CASRRTAPGGNNSPLHF.